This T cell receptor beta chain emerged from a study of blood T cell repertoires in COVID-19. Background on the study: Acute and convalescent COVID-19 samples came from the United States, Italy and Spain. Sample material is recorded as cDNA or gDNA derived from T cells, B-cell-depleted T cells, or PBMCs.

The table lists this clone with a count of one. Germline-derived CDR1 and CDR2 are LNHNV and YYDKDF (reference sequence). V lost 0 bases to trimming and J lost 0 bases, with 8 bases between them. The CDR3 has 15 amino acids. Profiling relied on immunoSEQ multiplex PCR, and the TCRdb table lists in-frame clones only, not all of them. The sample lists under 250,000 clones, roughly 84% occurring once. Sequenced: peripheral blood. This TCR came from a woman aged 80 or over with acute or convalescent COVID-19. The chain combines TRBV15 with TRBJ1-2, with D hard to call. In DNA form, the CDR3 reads TGTGCCACCAGCAGAGATCGCGCATCTAACTATGGCTACACCTTC. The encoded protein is CATSRDRASNYGYTF.